The rows below give T cell receptor beta chains drawn from one sample of a study of neoadjuvant anti-PD-1 for oral cavity cancer. Assay used: immunoSEQ multiplex PCR; TCRdb lists only in-frame clones, some missing. The table records 70,000 to 95,000 clones, roughly four fifths of them present only once. Sequenced material: PBMCs, taken before nivolumab (anti-PD-1) treatment. The receptors come from a person between 40 and 79 years old with oral cavity squamous cell carcinoma. Both conserved end residues are part of each CDR3. The order of the fields is J gene, D gene, clone size, V gene, CDR3 DNA, CDR3 protein. A D gene is named only where the DNA matches it firmly. A row's size may be missing; if present it is once, few, many or a size class.

>TRBJ1-1|NA|NA|TRBV6-1
TGTGCCAGCAGTGAATTTGTAACCCTGAACACTGAAGCTTTCTTT
CASSEFVTLNTEAFF
>TRBJ2-1|TRBD1|NA|TRBV13
TGTGCCAGCAGCTCGCTAGGGGGCGCCTACAATGAGCAGTTCTTC
CASSSLGGAYNEQFF
>TRBJ2-6|TRBD1|NA|TRBV7-9
TGTGCCAGCAGCTTGCCCGGGACAGGGGCTGGGGCCAACGTCCTGACTTTC
CASSLPGTGAGANVLTF
>TRBJ2-7|TRBD2|NA|TRBV11-2
TGTGCCAGCAGCTTTACGGGAGGGTCCTACGAGCAGTACTTC
CASSFTGGSYEQYF
>TRBJ2-1|NA|few|TRBV6-4
TGTGCCAGCAGTGACGAAGGGGAAGGCGAGCAGTTCTTC
CASSDEGEGEQFF
>TRBJ2-1|TRBD1|NA|TRBV27
TGTGCCAGCAGTTCCGGGACAGGCCCCCACAATGAGCAGTTCTTC
CASSSGTGPHNEQFF
>TRBJ2-2|NA|few|TRBV7-6
TGTGCCAGCAGCTTAAACCCAGCGGGGAACACCGGGGAGCTGTTTTTT
CASSLNPAGNTGELFF
>TRBJ1-3|NA|NA|TRBV6-5
TGTGCCAGCAGTAACGGAAACACCATATATTTT
CASSNGNTIYF
>TRBJ2-2|NA|NA|TRBV14
TGTGCCAGCAGCCAAGTACGAGGGGGCGGGGAGCTGTTTTTT
CASSQVRGGGELFF
>TRBJ1-2|NA|few|TRBV19
TGTGCCAGTAGTATAGGAGGAGACGGCTACACCTTC
CASSIGGDGYTF
>TRBJ1-5|TRBD1|NA|TRBV28
TGTGCCAGCAGTTTGCCGCAGGGGGACAATCAGCCCCAGCATTTT
CASSLPQGDNQPQHF
>TRBJ2-2|TRBD2|NA|TRBV6-6
TGTGCCAGCAGGGGACTAGCGGGAGGTTACACCGGGGAGCTGTTTTTT
CASRGLAGGYTGELFF
>TRBJ1-5|NA|NA|TRBV2
TGTGCCAGCACCCAGGGTACGATAAATCAGCCCCAGCATTTT
CASTQGTINQPQHF
>TRBJ2-1|NA|NA|TRBV11-3
TGTGCCAGCAGCTTGGGCCTAGAGCCCGATGAGCAGTTCTTC
CASSLGLEPDEQFF
>TRBJ2-2|NA|NA|TRBV7-6
TGTGCCAGCAGCTTGTCCAGAGGGATCGGGGAGCTGTTTTTT
CASSLSRGIGELFF
>TRBJ2-5|NA|NA|TRBV10-3
TGTGCCATCATTACTCCGCAGACGGGAGAGCTGGAGACCCAGTACTTC
CAIITPQTGELETQYF
>TRBJ1-3|TRBD1|NA|TRBV4-1
TGCGCCAGCAGCCAAGGTCAGGGGGCTGGAAACACCATATATTTT
CASSQGQGAGNTIYF
>TRBJ2-7|NA|NA|TRBV28
TGTGCCAGCAGTTTACCCCCGGTGCCAGAGAACTACGAGCAGTACTTC
CASSLPPVPENYEQYF
>TRBJ2-7|NA|NA|TRBV7-2
TGTGCCAGCAGCTTAGGCTACATTTACTCCTACGAGCAGTACTTC
CASSLGYIYSYEQYF
>TRBJ2-7|NA|NA|TRBV21-1
TGTGCCAGCAGCAAAGCTATTGGGGGTATCCTCTGGCGCTCCTACGAGCAGTACTTC
CASSKAIGGILWRSYEQYF
>TRBJ1-5|NA|NA|TRBV10-3
TGTGCCATCAGTGAGTCGGATAATAGCAATCAGCCCCAGCATTTT
CAISESDNSNQPQHF
>TRBJ2-3|NA|NA|TRBV6-6
TGTGCCAGCACCTTCGACGGGACAGATACGCAGTATTTT
CASTFDGTDTQYF
>TRBJ2-1|NA|NA|TRBV7-6
TGTGCCAGCAGCTTAAACTCTCCTAATGAGCAGTTCTTC
CASSLNSPNEQFF
>TRBJ1-2|TRBD1|once|TRBV6-5
TGTGCCAGCAGAACAGGGGATAGAGGCTACACCTTC
CASRTGDRGYTF
>TRBJ2-7|NA|NA|TRBV6-5
TGTGCCAGCAGTGTGGACAGCTTTGGTTACGAGCAGTACTTC
CASSVDSFGYEQYF
>TRBJ2-7|TRBD1|NA|TRBV10-1
TGCGCCAGCAGCAACGGACAGGGCGGCAACGAGCAGTACTTC
CASSNGQGGNEQYF
>TRBJ2-7|NA|NA|TRBV28
TGTGCCAGCAGTTTCCCCCCAATGAGGATTGGTCGCTCCTACGAGCAGTACTTC
CASSFPPMRIGRSYEQYF
>TRBJ2-7|NA|NA|TRBV11-2
TGTGCCAGCAGCTCTTTAATCTCCGGGGCGGGACGATCCTACGAGCAGTACTTC
CASSSLISGAGRSYEQYF
>TRBJ2-7|NA|few|TRBV9
TGTGCCAGCAGCCCAGGGAGCTCCTACGAGCAGTACTTC
CASSPGSSYEQYF
>TRBJ1-5|TRBD1|NA|TRBV10-3
TGTGCCATCAGTTTAGGACAGGGGACTAATCAGCCCCAGCATTTT
CAISLGQGTNQPQHF
>TRBJ2-5|NA|NA|TRBV6-1
TGTGCCAGCAGCGTCCTTGACAGGCGGGAGACCCAGTACTTC
CASSVLDRRETQYF